Listed here are 20 T cell receptor beta chains from one sample, sequenced in a study of T cells after yellow fever vaccination. TCRdb reprocessed the 5' RACE reads with MiXCR, giving one entry per CDR3 protein. There are about 260,000 distinct CDR3 sequences in the sample; about 5.2% occur only once, and less than 3.5% lies in the top ten. Here the sequenced sample was CD4+ T cells sorted from PBMCs, taken on the day of the yellow fever booster vaccination. The receptors come from a young man who received the YFV17D yellow fever vaccine.

This clonotype was seen repeatedly, ten times or more. The chain joins TRBV7-2 to TRBJ1-2; 7 positions agree with TRBD1. The V and J ends lost 0 bases and 4 bases, in that order; junction bases with no gene match: 5. CDR1 is SGHTA, CDR2 FQGNSA, per germline. CDR3 length: 15 residues. CDR3: CASSLAAGGPYGYTF. The CDR3 DNA is TGTGCCAGCAGCTTAGCGGCAGGGGGGCCCTATGGCTACACCTTC.

This clonotype was seen a handful of times. This chain links TRBV7-2 with TRBJ1-5, with 11 bases matching TRBD1. V lost 0 bases to trimming and J lost 6 bases; unmatched junction nucleotides: 4. The CDR3 has 16 residues. Germline assignment: CDR1 SGHTA and CDR2 FQGNSA. The CDR3 coding sequence is TGTGCCAGCAGCTTAGCTGGGACAGGGGGAGGTCAGCCCCAGCATTTT. It is translated as CASSLAGTGGGQPQHF.

This clonotype was found a few times. The gene calls are TRBV7-2 and TRBJ2-3; 8 nucleotides align to TRBD2. Trimming cost V 4 bases and J 6 bases; bases outside gene matches: 12. Germline assignment: CDR1 SGHTA and CDR2 FQGNSA. The CDR3 has 16 amino acids. The chain's CDR3 is CASSSGIAGLWDTQYF. The CDR3 DNA reads TGTGCCAGCAGCTCCGGGATAGCGGGGCTTTGGGATACGCAGTATTTT.

The J gene is TRBJ2-3, the V gene TRBV7-2, with 11 bases lining up with TRBD1. This CDR3 region has 15 residues. Germline-derived CDR1 and CDR2 are SGHTA and FQGNSA. The ends lost 5 bases at V and 5 bases at J; junction bases unmatched: 6. The CDR3 DNA is TGTGCCAGCAGCCCCCAGGGACAGGGGGGAGATACGCAGTATTTT. Translation: CASSPQGQGGDTQYF.

This sequence joins TRBV4-1 and TRBJ2-7; D gene unclear. The CDR3 contains 14 residues. Trimming stripped 1 base from V and 0 bases from J, with 7 bases between. The germline gives CDR1 MGHRA, CDR2 YSYEKL. DNA of the CDR3: TGCGCCAGCAGCCAAGGGACCCTCTCCTACGAGCAGTACTTC. This gives the protein CASSQGTLSYEQYF.

This clonotype was observed a handful of times. The chain uses TRBV18 and TRBJ2-1, with 9 bases matching TRBD2. Germline CDR1 reads KGHSH; CDR2 reads LQKENI. The V and J ends lost 3 bases and 8 bases, in that order; junction bases with no gene match: 8. CDR3 length: 15 amino acids. The CDR3 loop is CASSPWRGGSDEQFF. Written as DNA, the CDR3 is TGTGCCAGCTCACCCTGGCGGGGGGGATCGGATGAGCAGTTCTTC.

The chain joins TRBV4-2 to TRBJ1-1; 9 bases are shared with TRBD1. Per the germline V gene, CDR1 is LGHNA and CDR2 is YNFKEQ. Losses at the gene ends were 6 bases for V and 5 bases for J; bases not matched to a gene: 19. The CDR3 is made up of 18 amino acids. The CDR3 DNA sequence: TGTGCCAGCAGATTCACTCCCTCGGGACAGGGATTGAGTACTGAAGCTTTCTTT. Protein: CASRFTPSGQGLSTEAFF.

The sample holds a few counts of this clonotype. The chain recombines TRBV7-2 with TRBJ2-7; 8 bases map to TRBD2. The V segment lost 2 bases and the J segment 6 bases; nucleotides outside the gene matches: 3. This CDR3 has 13 amino acids. Looked up from germline, CDR1 is SGHTA and CDR2 is FQGNSA. In DNA, the CDR3 is TGTGCCAGCAGCTTAATCGGGGGGGTCGAGCAGTACTTC. This encodes CASSLIGGVEQYF.

This clonotype was seen at least ten times. The chain combines TRBV7-2 with TRBJ2-1; TRBD2 agrees at 8 bases. CDR1 is SGHTA and CDR2 is FQGNSA in the germline V gene. The CDR3 loop spans 17 amino acids. Trimming at V came to 5 bases and at J to 9 bases, leaving 18 bases not matched to a gene. The CDR3 DNA reads TGTGCCAGCAGCACACCTCCCGGGACTAGGCAAGATGGTGAGCAGTTCTTC. Encoded protein: CASSTPPGTRQDGEQFF.

The rearrangement links TRBV10-1 to TRBJ2-3; D may be TRBD2 (6 bases). The length of the CDR3 is 13 residues. With 6 bases removed from V and 4 bases from J, the gap between germline ends came to 11 bases. CDR1 WNHNN and CDR2 SYGVQD come from the germline V gene (reference sequence). Written as DNA, the CDR3 is TGCGCCAGCAGGCCCCGGGGGTCAGATACGCAGTATTTT. Translating it yields CASRPRGSDTQYF.

This clonotype was detected only a few times. The rearrangement joins TRBV5-1 to TRBJ2-5; 9 bases agree with TRBD1. There are 14 residues in the CDR3. Germline CDR1 is SGHRS and CDR2 is YFSETQ. After removal of 3 bases from V and 5 bases from J, the junction contained 5 bases not matched to a gene. Written as DNA, the CDR3 is TGCGCCAGCAGCTCGGGACAGGGAGAGGAGACCCAGTACTTC. Its protein is CASSSGQGEETQYF.

Comment on this clonotype: One junction end disagrees with the germline gene, perhaps due to a read error. J is TRBJ2-6 and V is TRBV19; 10 nucleotides agree with TRBD1. This CDR3 is 16 amino acids long. From germline, CDR1 is LNHDA and CDR2 SQIVND (reference sequence). For the CDR3, the DNA is TGTGTCAGTAGTCGACAGGGGGCGATTGGGGCCAACGTCCTGACTTTC. This translates into CVSSRQGAIGANVLTF.

This clonotype has more than one count but fewer than ten. The chain combines TRBV29-1 with TRBJ1-1; no clear D gene. Trimming shortened V by 6 bases and J by 3 bases, and 8 bases separated the two germline ends. The CDR3 totals 11 residues. Germline CDR1 SQVTM, CDR2 ANQGSEA. The CDR3 sequence: CSVSQHTEAFF. CDR3 DNA sequence: TGCAGCGTATCACAGCACACTGAAGCTTTCTTT.

This clonotype showed up many times. The chain has TRBV9 and TRBJ1-1; D remains unclear. The germline V gene has CDR1 SGDLS and CDR2 YYNGEE. The CDR3 sequence is 15 residues long. Trimming shortened V by 2 bases and J by 1 base, and 12 bases separated the two germline ends. This chain's CDR3 is CASSVDDGKNTEAFF. The CDR3 DNA follows: TGTGCCAGCAGCGTGGACGACGGGAAGAACACTGAAGCTTTCTTT.

The CDR3 nucleotides read TGTGCCATCAGAGCTACTCCGGGACAGGGCTTTGAAAAACTGTTTTTT. Translation: CAIRATPGQGFEKLFF. The chain uses TRBV10-3 and TRBJ1-4, with 9 nucleotides matching TRBD1. The V gene's germline CDR1 is ENHRY and CDR2 SYGVKD. The length of the CDR3 is 16 residues. Trimming at V came to 6 bases and at J to 7 bases, leaving 12 bases not matched to a gene.

CDR3 in amino acids: CSTGGADRIAFF. CDR3 nucleotide sequence: TGCAGCACTGGCGGGGCAGACCGTATAGCTTTCTTT. The V gene is TRBV29-1, the J gene TRBJ1-1; TRBD1 is a possible D gene (5 bases). This CDR3 comprises 12 residues. The germline CDR1 and CDR2 sequences are SQVTM and ANQGSEA. V was clipped by 8 bases and J by 10 bases, with 20 bases between them. Together with reference TRBV29-1 and TRBJ1-1, the CDR3 gives the full variable domain: SAVISQKPSRDICQRGTSLTIQCQVDSQVTMMFWYRQQPGQSLTLIATANQGSEATYESGFVIDKFPISRPNLTFSTLTVSNMSPEDSSIYLCSTGGADRIAFFGQGTRLTVV.

This clonotype was recorded many times. The V and J genes are TRBV28 and TRBJ2-3; D gene uncertain. Germline CDR1 and CDR2: MDHEN and SYDVKM. The CDR3 covers 11 residues. V was shortened by 4 bases and J by 5 bases, with 4 bases between the two germline ends. The CDR3 is CASSSEDTQYF. The CDR3 nucleotides read TGTGCCAGCAGTTCGGAAGATACGCAGTATTTT.

CDR3 DNA: TGCGCCAGCAGCGTACCGGGACAGGGTCGTGGCTACACCTTC. The encoded protein is CASSVPGQGRGYTF. The genes are TRBV5-1 and TRBJ1-2, with 9 bases fitting TRBD1. The CDR3 has 14 amino acids. Germline loops: CDR1 SGHRS, CDR2 YFSETQ. J was trimmed by 7 bases and V by 4 bases; bases with no gene match: 8.

The chain carries TRBV28 and TRBJ1-2; D perhaps matches TRBD1 (5 bases). There are 12 residues in the CDR3. V dropped 6 bases and J dropped 3 bases, with 8 bases sitting between them. The V gene's germline CDR1 is MDHEN and CDR2 SYDVKM. CDR3 sequence (DNA): TGTGCCAGCAGCGCAGGGTACTATGGCTACACCTTC. It codes for CASSAGYYGYTF.

The rearrangement uses TRBV11-2 and TRBJ2-1, with 12 bases fitting TRBD2. In germline, CDR1 is SGHAT, CDR2 FQNNGV. The CDR3 has 15 amino acids. V was pared by 5 bases and J by 6 bases, with 5 bases of the junction left unmatched. The CDR3, as DNA: TGTGCCAGCAGCCGGACTAGCGGGGACTTCAATGAGCAGTTCTTC. Residues: CASSRTSGDFNEQFF.